This is a list of T cell receptor beta chains from one sample in a study of beta chain features in type 1 diabetes. Sequenced by immunoSEQ multiplex PCR; TCRdb stores in-frame clones only, minus some. The data contain 150,000 or so clones, under 60% of them seen just once; the ten biggest clones take up around 0.43%. The specimen sequenced was Tregs from blood. These receptor sequences come from a man younger than 35 in good health. Each CDR3 is given with its conserved first and last residue. Each record gives: clone size, J gene, D gene, V gene, CDR3 DNA, CDR3 protein. D genes are given only for firm matches. Clone size, where shown, is once, few, many, or a class for clones that have expanded.

abundance: -; j_gene: TRBJ1-1; d_gene: -; v_gene: TRBV28; CDR3nt: TGTGCCAGCAGGCTCCCCGGGAGCGAAGCTTTCTTT; CDR3aa: CASRLPGSEAFF
abundance: -; j_gene: TRBJ1-6; d_gene: -; v_gene: TRBV5-4; CDR3nt: TGTGCCAGCAGCTTGGGGCAGGGTATGAGCAATTCACCCCTCCACTTT; CDR3aa: CASSLGQGMSNSPLHF
abundance: -; j_gene: TRBJ2-6; d_gene: TRBD1; v_gene: TRBV10-1; CDR3nt: TGCGCCAGCAGATCCGGACAGGGATTCTACTGTGGGGCCAACGTCCTGACTTTC; CDR3aa: CASRSGQGFYCGANVLTF
abundance: -; j_gene: TRBJ1-5; d_gene: -; v_gene: TRBV28; CDR3nt: TGTGCCTCCGATGGGAGGGGACGAGGCAATCAGCCCCAGCATTTT; CDR3aa: CASDGRGRGNQPQHF
abundance: -; j_gene: TRBJ1-1; d_gene: TRBD1; v_gene: TRBV5-4; CDR3nt: TGTGCCAGCAGCTTGAGGGGGCGCAATGAAGCTTTCTTT; CDR3aa: CASSLRGRNEAFF
abundance: few; j_gene: TRBJ1-1; d_gene: -; v_gene: TRBV11-2; CDR3nt: TGTGCCAGCAGCTTAGATAGGGGATACACTGAAGCTTTCTTT; CDR3aa: CASSLDRGYTEAFF
abundance: few; j_gene: TRBJ1-2; d_gene: TRBD1; v_gene: TRBV28; CDR3nt: TGTGCCAGCAGTTCACGTCGACAGGGGGCTAGGGGCTACACCTTC; CDR3aa: CASSSRRQGARGYTF
abundance: -; j_gene: TRBJ1-5; d_gene: -; v_gene: TRBV19; CDR3nt: TGTGCCAGTAGTATCGTCCCAGGTAATCAGCCCCAGCATTTT; CDR3aa: CASSIVPGNQPQHF
abundance: once; j_gene: TRBJ2-3; d_gene: -; v_gene: TRBV28; CDR3nt: TGTGCCAGCAGTTTCACACTAGTTTTATTAGGGACGCAGTATTTT; CDR3aa: CASSFTLVLLGTQYF
abundance: few; j_gene: TRBJ2-3; d_gene: -; v_gene: TRBV19; CDR3nt: TGTGCCAGTAGTGTCCGGACAGTGAGAGATACGCAGTATTTT; CDR3aa: CASSVRTVRDTQYF
abundance: -; j_gene: TRBJ1-5; d_gene: -; v_gene: TRBV7-9; CDR3nt: TGTGCCAGCAGCCTATGGACACGGCTCAATCAGCCCCAGCATTTT; CDR3aa: CASSLWTRLNQPQHF
abundance: few; j_gene: TRBJ2-3; d_gene: TRBD2; v_gene: TRBV27; CDR3nt: TGTGCCAGCAGTTGGGGACTAGCGGGGGGGCCAGATACGCAGTATTTT; CDR3aa: CASSWGLAGGPDTQYF
abundance: -; j_gene: TRBJ2-1; d_gene: TRBD1; v_gene: TRBV4-3; CDR3nt: TGCGCCAGCAGCTTCGGGACAGGGGGAATGGGTGAGCAGTTCTTC; CDR3aa: CASSFGTGGMGEQFF
abundance: -; j_gene: TRBJ1-5; d_gene: -; v_gene: TRBV7-2; CDR3nt: TGTGCCAGCAGCTTAGACAGGGGCAATCAGCCCCAGCATTTT; CDR3aa: CASSLDRGNQPQHF
abundance: -; j_gene: TRBJ2-5; d_gene: TRBD1; v_gene: TRBV27; CDR3nt: TGTGCCAGCAGGCGACAGGGGGGTAGGGAGACCCAGTACTTC; CDR3aa: CASRRQGGRETQYF
abundance: -; j_gene: TRBJ2-5; d_gene: -; v_gene: TRBV5-1; CDR3nt: TGCGCCAGCACCGCGGGACTCCAAGAGACCCAGTACTTC; CDR3aa: CASTAGLQETQYF
abundance: -; j_gene: TRBJ1-6; d_gene: TRBD1; v_gene: TRBV9; CDR3nt: TGTGCCAGCAGCACTCATACCGGGACAGAGAATTCACCCCTCCACTTT; CDR3aa: CASSTHTGTENSPLHF
abundance: few; j_gene: TRBJ2-3; d_gene: -; v_gene: TRBV30; CDR3nt: TGTGCCTGGAGCGATTCCTGGACGGGGTCGCAGTATTTT; CDR3aa: CAWSDSWTGSQYF
abundance: -; j_gene: TRBJ1-2; d_gene: -; v_gene: TRBV5-4; CDR3nt: TGTGCCAGCAGCTTAATGGCCAAGTATGACTACACCTTC; CDR3aa: CASSLMAKYDYTF
abundance: few; j_gene: TRBJ2-1; d_gene: TRBD1; v_gene: TRBV7-9; CDR3nt: TGTGCCAGCAGCTTTCGGAGTCGGGACAGGGTAAATGAGCAGTTCTTC; CDR3aa: CASSFRSRDRVNEQFF
abundance: few; j_gene: TRBJ2-7; d_gene: -; v_gene: TRBV28; CDR3nt: TGTGCCAGCAGTCTCTATAGGGGGTGGAACTACGAGCAGTACTTC; CDR3aa: CASSLYRGWNYEQYF
abundance: -; j_gene: TRBJ2-7; d_gene: -; v_gene: TRBV29-1; CDR3nt: TGCAGCGTCCATTTACGGGGGAACGAGCAGTACTTC; CDR3aa: CSVHLRGNEQYF
abundance: -; j_gene: TRBJ2-1; d_gene: TRBD1; v_gene: TRBV11-2; CDR3nt: TGTGCCAGCAGCTTCGACAGGGGGCCTTACAATGAGCAGTTCTTC; CDR3aa: CASSFDRGPYNEQFF
abundance: -; j_gene: TRBJ1-2; d_gene: TRBD1; v_gene: TRBV4-1; CDR3nt: TGCGCCAGCAGCCAACGGGACAGGGAGGCCTATGGCTACACCTTC; CDR3aa: CASSQRDREAYGYTF
abundance: -; j_gene: TRBJ2-1; d_gene: -; v_gene: TRBV28; CDR3nt: TGTGCCAGCAGTCTGGTAGGGCGGGGCAATGAGCAGTTCTTC; CDR3aa: CASSLVGRGNEQFF
abundance: few; j_gene: TRBJ2-2; d_gene: TRBD2; v_gene: TRBV28; CDR3nt: TGTGCCAGCAGTTTCGGGGGGGACACCGGGGAGCTGTTTTTT; CDR3aa: CASSFGGDTGELFF